This T cell receptor (beta chain) emerged from a study of Ad26.COV2.S vaccination and SARS-CoV-2 variants. Study-wide results and caveats: Spike-specific TCR breadth in vaccine recipients exceeded that seen in placebo recipients.

Some clones are missing from TCRdb's copy, which holds only in-frame ones; the method was immunoSEQ multiplex PCR. The profile shows about 400,000 clones, approximately 90% of them singletons. Note on this clone: What it binds is unknown.

Germline assignment: CDR1 MDHEN and CDR2 SYDVKM. The junction had 20 bases not matched to a gene; V was cut back by 7 bases and J by 9 bases. CDR3 length equals 17 residues. Noted treatment: 19 received Ad26.COV2.S at low or high dose, single or two shots; 5 received placebo; per-sample allocation not given. It was on day 63 after the first vaccine or placebo injection that samples were taken. Built on an Ad26 vector, the vaccine expressed Wuhan-strain SARS-CoV-2 spike. Source: peripheral blood, taken in a trial of Ad26.COV2.S vaccine versus placebo. The receptor's source is a person between 18 and 65 years old who received the Ad26.COV2.S COVID-19 vaccine or a placebo. V is TRBV28 and J is TRBJ2-3, with 9 bases aligning to TRBD2. The CDR3 nucleotides read TGTGCCAGCACCCAAGAGGGGAGTATTAGCGGGGGCGGGACGCAGTATTTT. Amino acids: CASTQEGSISGGGTQYF.